What follows are 8 T cell receptor beta chains derived from one specimen sequenced in a study of blood T cell repertoires in COVID-19 (dated by TCRdb to 2020 to 2022). Library creation used the immunoSEQ multiplex PCR assay. This is the immuneACCESS table as TCRdb keeps it, with only in-frame sequences that have V and J called. A part of the clones is gone; compared with another copy, unresolved V genes explain less than half, and the rest is unexplained. This sample holds hundreds of thousands of clones; over 75% were observed only once. The ten top clones hold 0.95% to 1.2% of the sample. The sequencing input was PBMCs or T cells enriched from blood (not recorded which). The receptors were gathered from a man in his thirties or forties who had recovered from COVID-19.

This clone appeared a single time. This chain connects TRBV19 to TRBJ2-3; 7 bases fit TRBD1. The ends lost 2 bases at V and 11 bases at J; junction bases unmatched: 4. The CDR3 spans 12 residues. Per germline, CDR1 LNHDA and CDR2 SQIVND (reference sequence). CDR3 sequence: CASSILDRVQYF. For the CDR3, the DNA is TGTGCCAGTAGTATACTTGACAGGGTGCAGTATTTT. Using reference TRBV19 and TRBJ2-3 for the parts outside the CDR3, the full variable domain is DGGITQSPKYLFRKEGQNVTLSCEQNLNHDAMYWYRQDPGQGLRLIYYSQIVNDFQKGDIAEGYSVSREKKESFPLTVTSAQKNPTAFYLCASSILDRVQYFGPGTRLTVL.

The rearrangement uses TRBV27 and TRBJ2-7; possible D gene TRBD1, 6 bases. The CDR3 consists of 14 residues. Trimming shortened V by 5 bases and J by 0 bases, and 11 bases separated the two germline ends. Germline CDR1 MNHEY, CDR2 SMNVEV (reference sequence). The CDR3 DNA is TGTGCCAGCAGTATAAAGGGGGACTCCTACGAGCAGTACTTC. Residues: CASSIKGDSYEQYF.

This clone occurred once. The CDR3 DNA is TGTGCCAGCAGCCAAGACTACTCTTACACCGGGGAGCTGTTTTTT. Its translation is CASSQDYSYTGELFF. The chain couples TRBV4-2 to TRBJ2-2; no reliable D call. Trimming shortened V by 0 bases and J by 3 bases, and 8 bases separated the two germline ends. Germline-derived CDR1 and CDR2 are LGHNA and YNFKEQ. This CDR3 has 15 residues.

This chain connects TRBV7-8 to TRBJ2-1; the match to TRBD2 covers 10 bases. The germline gives CDR1 SGHVS, CDR2 FQNEAQ. CDR3 size: 16 residues. With 5 bases clipped from V and 1 base from J, the junction kept 5 bases outside the gene matches. The CDR3 protein is CASSPSSGSSYNEQFF. The CDR3 bases are TGTGCCAGCAGCCCCTCTAGCGGGAGTTCCTACAATGAGCAGTTCTTC.

The V gene is TRBV18, the J gene TRBJ2-1; D gene uncertain. The CDR3 sequence is 17 residues long. Between the trimmed V and J ends, which lost 4 bases and 7 bases, there was a span of 23 bases. The V gene's germline CDR1 is KGHSH and CDR2 LQKENI. The CDR3 loop is CASSQRAKTPAGNEQFF. The CDR3 coding sequence is TGTGCCAGCTCACAGCGTGCGAAGACGCCCGCCGGGAATGAGCAGTTCTTC.

The V call is TRBV5-4, the J call TRBJ1-1; possible D gene TRBD1, 5 bases. The CDR3 has 14 residues. Germline lookup yields CDR1 SGHNT and CDR2 YYREEE (reference sequence). Trimming removed 4 bases at V and 6 bases at J, with 16 bases between. The CDR3 region has the DNA TGTGCCAGCAGCATACGCCAGGGCGAGGCTGAAGCTTTCTTT. Its protein product is CASSIRQGEAEAFF.

The rearrangement links TRBV3-1 (or the pseudogene TRBV3-2) to TRBJ1-1, with D tentatively TRBD1 (6 bases). Germline-derived CDR1 and CDR2 are LGHDT and YNNKEL (reference sequence). The CDR3 runs to 15 residues. V was clipped by 0 bases and J by 1 base, with 9 bases between them. The CDR3 region has the DNA TGTGCCAGCAGCCAAGACGGGGGGCGGAACACTGAAGCTTTCTTT. Encoded protein: CASSQDGGRNTEAFF.

In this sample, this clone turned up once. The gene calls are TRBV19 and TRBJ1-1, with no clear D. The CDR3 covers 11 residues. Trimming pared 7 bases from V and 7 bases from J, leaving 10 bases between. Germline CDR1 reads LNHDA; CDR2 reads SQIVND (reference sequence). The CDR3: CASKTAFEAFF. DNA of the CDR3: TGTGCCAGTAAAACAGCTTTTGAAGCTTTCTTT.